The 20 T cell receptor beta chains reported below all come from one sample, sequenced in a study of blood T cells in healthy people across ages. Using a J-beta primer mix together with a sample-barcoded 5' primer, a second PCR was run for about 6 to 11 cycles. TCRdb re-derived calls from the 5' RACE reads in MiXCR, one entry per CDR3 protein. The data hold 870,000 or so distinct CDR3 sequences, with more than 25% observed a single time. Source material: blood. These receptors were obtained from a woman of 80 years or more in good health.

In this sample, this clonotype turned up a few times. This may stem from a read error, because a much larger clone lies one nucleotide away. The V call is TRBV12-3 or TRBV12-4, the J call TRBJ2-3, with D hard to call. Trimming took 6 bases from V and 4 from J, leaving 11 bases between them. The CDR3 contains 13 residues. DNA of the CDR3: TGTGCCAGCAGGCGAGGATACGCAGATACGCAGTATTTT. It specifies CASRRGYADTQYF.

The V and J genes are TRBV6-2 or TRBV6-3 and TRBJ2-5; D tentatively reads TRBD1 or TRBD2 (6 bases each). The end of the DNA fits TRBJ2-7 better, so the J call may be wrong. CDR3 length: 14 amino acids. Per the germline V gene, CDR1 is MNHEY and CDR2 is SVGEGT. This CDR3 reads CASSFAGQSSEQYF. The CDR3 DNA reads TGTGCCAGCAGTTTCGCGGGACAAAGTAGCGAGCAGTACTTC.

J is TRBJ2-2 and V is TRBV9; 8 bases are a match to TRBD2. The CDR3 has 15 residues. Germline CDR1 reads SGDLS; CDR2 reads YYNGEE. Trimming at V came to 4 bases and at J to 6 bases, leaving 8 bases not matched to a gene. In DNA, the CDR3 is TGTGCCAGCAGCCTCGTAACCGGGGGGGCCGGGGAGCTGTTTTTT. This sequence encodes CASSLVTGGAGELFF.

Note on this clonotype: Being one base from a much bigger clone, this may be a read error. This chain connects TRBV27 to TRBJ2-1, with 9 bases matching TRBD1. CDR1 is MNHEY, CDR2 SMNVEV, per germline (reference sequence). The CDR3 length is 16 residues. DNA for the CDR3: TGTGCCAGCAGTTGGGACAGGGTTTGGTCCTACAATGAGCAGTCCTTC. Amino acids: CASSWDRVWSYNEQSF.

In its sample, this clonotype was seen a few times. Since a much larger clone is just one base distant, this may be a read error. The J gene is TRBJ2-1, the V gene TRBV4-3, with D unresolved. The J call is in doubt because the DNA end fits TRBJ2-7 better. This CDR3 has 15 amino acids. The germline CDR1 and CDR2 sequences are LGHNA and YSLEER. DNA for the CDR3: TGCGCCAGCAGCCATAGAGACTCTTCCTACAATGAGCAGTACTTC. Encoded protein: CASSHRDSSYNEQYF.

This clonotype was seen at least ten times. The chain is built from TRBV6-1 and TRBJ2-4; tentatively, D is TRBD2 (5 bases). The CDR3 sequence is 14 residues long. The germline gives CDR1 MNHNS, CDR2 SASEGT. Trimming removed 8 bases from V and 7 bases from J, with 18 bases in between. The CDR3 loop is CASHPRDVWNIQYF. The CDR3 region has the DNA TGTGCCAGCCATCCACGGGATGTTTGGAACATTCAGTACTTC.

This clonotype was seen ten or more times. Possible read error: a much larger clone is one base away. This chain connects TRBV6-6 to TRBJ2-5; 7 nucleotides agree with TRBD2. This CDR3 is 12 amino acids long. Germline CDR1 is MNHNY and CDR2 is SVGAGI (reference sequence). V was clipped by 4 bases and J by 11 bases; unmatched bases: 7. CDR3 in amino acids: CASSSGTKEQYF. In DNA form, the CDR3 reads TGTGCCAGCAGTTCCGGGACTAAGGAGCAGTACTTC.

This clonotype occurred many times. The chain employs TRBV28 and TRBJ2-7; D possibly corresponds to TRBD1 (5 bases). The CDR3 extends over 13 amino acids. CDR1 and CDR2 from the germline V gene are MDHEN and SYDVKM. Trimming took 6 bases from V and 2 from J, leaving 11 bases between them. CDR3 sequence reads: CASSKTVPYEQYF. The CDR3 bases are TGTGCCAGCAGCAAGACAGTGCCCTACGAGCAGTACTTC.

With respect to this clonotype: Being one base from a much bigger clone, this may be a read error. The conserved phenylalanine or tryptophan is not found at the CDR3 terminus, so this likely reflects a read error. The chain recombines TRBV20-1 with TRBJ2-5; 7 nucleotides line up with TRBD1. The length of the CDR3 is 16 residues. Trimming cost V 0 bases and J 2 bases; bases outside gene matches: 9. Germline CDR1 and CDR2: DFQATT and SNEGSKA (reference sequence). CDR3 region: CSARDVRGPRQETQYS. The CDR3 DNA sequence: TGCAGTGCTAGAGATGTGAGGGGGCCAAGACAAGAGACCCAGTACTCC.

This clonotype was seen at least ten times. The chain combines TRBV7-2 with TRBJ2-1; TRBD2 matches 8 bases. V lost 1 base, J lost 6 bases, and 2 bases stayed unmatched. This CDR3 is built from 14 residues. Germline assignment: CDR1 SGHTA and CDR2 FQGNSA. This CDR3 is CASSLGAGVNEQFF. The CDR3 nucleotides read TGTGCCAGCAGCTTAGGAGCGGGGGTCAATGAGCAGTTCTTC.

This clonotype has only a few counts. CDR3 nucleotide sequence: TGTGCCAGCAGCCTCGGACAGGGGCCCGACTTTGTCACTGAAGCTTTCTTT. Protein sequence: CASSLGQGPDFVTEAFF. V is TRBV5-5 and J is TRBJ1-1, with 9 bases lining up with TRBD1. The CDR3 extends over 17 amino acids. V shed 4 bases, J shed 4 bases, and the junction held 14 bases outside the gene matches. Per germline, CDR1 SGHKS and CDR2 YYEKEE (reference sequence).

As for this clonotype: A much larger clone is a single base away; this may be a read error. J is TRBJ1-1 and V is TRBV7-2; TRBD1 is a possible D gene (5 bases). Trimming removed 8 bases from V and 8 bases from J, with 18 bases in between. Germline CDR1 SGHTA, CDR2 FQGNSA. This CDR3 spans 13 amino acids. CDR3 sequence reads: CASPPRAGPEAFF. CDR3 DNA: TGTGCCAGCCCCCCAAGGGCAGGGCCCGAAGCTTTCTTT.

The CDR3 DNA reads as TGTGCCAGCAGGTTAACCGCTAACTATGGCTACACCTTC. As protein: CASRLTANYGYTF. The chain has TRBV28 and TRBJ1-2; D call uncertain. The germline CDR1 and CDR2 sequences are MDHEN and SYDVKM. The CDR3 consists of 13 residues. Trimming stripped 6 bases from V and 0 bases from J, with 8 bases between.

This clonotype appeared a few times. The V and J genes are TRBV11-3 and TRBJ2-5; possibly TRBD2 for D (6 bases). Deletions cut 4 bases from V and 5 bases from J, with 23 bases between. The CDR3 has 17 residues. CDR1 is SGHNT, CDR2 YENEEA, per germline. CDR3 residues: CASSWGVGTRSRETQYF. The CDR3 nucleotides are TGTGCCAGCAGCTGGGGGGTTGGGACCCGCTCGAGGGAGACCCAGTACTTC.

V usage is TRBV6-6 and J usage is TRBJ1-1; D not resolved. Germline CDR1 and CDR2: MNHNY and SVGAGI (reference sequence). This CDR3 spans 15 amino acids. V lost 6 bases and J 1 base, leaving 15 bases between the germline ends. Here the CDR3 reads CASSPLAWTNTEAFF. The CDR3 coding sequence is TGTGCCAGCAGCCCCCTGGCGTGGACGAACACTGAAGCTTTCTTT.

This clonotype was seen ten or more times. The chain has TRBV3-1 and TRBJ2-4; TRBD2 is a possible D gene (6 bases). Trimming took 4 bases from V and 13 from J, leaving 14 bases between them. CDR3 length equals 12 residues. From germline, CDR1 is LGHDT and CDR2 YNNKEL (reference sequence). The CDR3 is CASSPAEGGQYF. CDR3 sequence (DNA): TGTGCCAGCAGCCCCGCGGAGGGCGGGCAGTACTTC. The full variable domain, completed using reference TRBV3-1 and TRBJ2-4, is DTAVSQTPKYLVTQMGNDKSIKCEQNLGHDTMYWYKQDSKKFLKIMFSYNNKELIINETVPNRFSPKSPDKAHLNLHINSLELGDSAVYFCASSPAEGGQYFGAGTRLSVL.

This clonotype was counted ten times or more. This chain joins TRBV11-2 and TRBJ2-6; 9 bases line up with TRBD1. V was clipped by 1 base and J by 0 bases; unmatched bases: 1. In germline, CDR1 is SGHAT, CDR2 FQNNGV. The CDR3 length is 17 residues. CDR3 in amino acids: CASSLGTGDSGANVLTF. The CDR3 region has the DNA TGTGCCAGCAGCTTAGGGACAGGGGACTCTGGGGCCAACGTCCTGACTTTC. The variable domain in full, with the rest retrieved from reference TRBV11-2 and TRBJ2-6, is EAGVAQSPRYKIIEKRQSVAFWCNPISGHATLYWYQQILGQGPKLLIQFQNNGVVDDSQLPKDRFSAERLKGVDSTLKIQPAKLEDSAVYLCASSLGTGDSGANVLTFGAGSRLTVL.

This clonotype was seen more than once but under ten times. This chain connects TRBV3-1 to TRBJ1-2, with D tentatively TRBD1 (5 bases). This CDR3 comprises 17 residues. Trimming stripped 2 bases from V and 0 bases from J, with 16 bases between. The V gene's germline CDR1 is LGHDT and CDR2 YNNKEL (reference sequence). The CDR3 spells CASSQNSRDGPNYGYTF. DNA for the CDR3: TGTGCCAGCAGCCAAAACTCCCGGGACGGACCTAACTATGGCTACACCTTC.

The rearrangement links TRBV6-2 or TRBV6-3 to TRBJ1-2, with D perhaps matching TRBD1 (5 bases). Germline CDR1 and CDR2: MNHEY and SVGEGT. There are 13 residues in the CDR3. The ends were cut back, 6 bases at V and 2 bases at J, with 10 bases in the middle. The CDR3 sequence is CASRTAGNYGYTF. CDR3 sequence (DNA): TGTGCCAGCAGAACCGCAGGGAACTATGGCTACACCTTC.

This clonotype was found many times. The chain uses TRBV5-1 and TRBJ2-7; 12 bases align to TRBD1. This CDR3 comprises 16 residues. V shed 4 bases, J shed 5 bases, and the junction held 10 bases outside the gene matches. Germline assignment: CDR1 SGHRS and CDR2 YFSETQ. The CDR3: CASSLNPGTGGNEQYF. The CDR3 DNA reads as TGCGCCAGCAGCCTCAACCCCGGGACAGGGGGCAACGAGCAGTACTTC.